This T cell receptor (beta chain) was identified in a study of T cell repertoires in cytomegalovirus infection. MiXCR was run by TCRdb on the reads, yielding one entry per CDR3 protein. The sample shows about 260,000 distinct CDR3 sequences, roughly an eighth of them seen only once. This clonotype came up many times. The germline CDR1 and CDR2 sequences are SEHNR and FQNEAQ (reference sequence). Trimming removed 6 bases at V and 10 bases at J, with 12 bases between. This CDR3 region has 11 residues. The sample was PBMCs. The rearrangement uses TRBV7-9 and TRBJ1-1, with D maybe TRBD1 (5 bases). The receptor was derived from a human donor in good health (CMV status not recorded). Some clones in this sample may be carry-over from other donors' samples. In DNA, the CDR3 is TGTGCCAGCAGTACCGACAGAGGAGCTTTCTTT. Residues: CASSTDRGAFF. Using reference TRBV7-9 and TRBJ1-1 for the parts outside the CDR3, the full variable domain is DTGVSQNPRHKITKRGQNVTFRCDPISEHNRLYWYRQTLGQGPEFLTYFQNEAQLEKSRLLSDRFSAERPKGSFSTLEIQRTEQGDSAMYLCASSTDRGAFFGQGTRLTVV.